This T cell receptor (beta chain) is from a study of shared clonotypes between healthy human individuals. Study findings and constraints: Generation of non-shared clonotypes was less probable than generation of clonotypes shared by all four donors.

Concerning this clone itself: Antigen: not known.

Assay execution took place at the deep level. Libraries were prepared by immunoSEQ multiplex PCR; TCRdb keeps only in-frame clonotypes and omits some of them. The sample lists about 2.4 million clones, approximately 93% seen once, with about 0.34% in the top ten. With 6 bases clipped from V and 10 bases from J, the junction kept 10 bases outside the gene matches. Per the germline V gene, CDR1 is MDHEN and CDR2 is SYDVKM. The CDR3 spans 13 residues. V gene TRBV28 combines with J gene TRBJ1-1; TRBD1 aligns across 8 bases. The specimen was naive CD4+ T cells from PBMCs. Subset reported: CD45RA+ positively selected. The receptor was derived from a man aged 18 to 29 in good health. Some clones in this sample may be carry-over from other donors' samples. The CDR3 region is CASSPRDRRRAFF. The CDR3 bases are TGTGCCAGCAGCCCCCGGGACAGGAGGCGAGCTTTCTTT.